One T cell receptor (beta chain) is described in this entry. This CDR3 has 15 residues. The germline V gene encodes CDR1 SGHRS and CDR2 YFSETQ. V gave up 4 bases and J gave up 3 bases; unmatched junction bases: 7. The study ran its PCR with 60 Vbeta and 13 Jbeta primers. Produced via immunoSEQ multiplex PCR; TCRdb's table is partial and in-frame only. Among about 83,000 clones listed, roughly 75% were seen once. The entry originates in a study of cytomegalovirus exposure and HLA in healthy donors. Whole-study context: A data release that came early held roughly 90 million unique TCRs from HLA-typed donors.

The chain couples TRBV5-1 to TRBJ1-1; 9 bases are shared with TRBD1. The source of this sequence is a man between 60 and 70 years old in good health and CMV-seronegative. Sequences were obtained from PBMCs. CDR3 DNA sequence: TGCGCCAGCAGCACCCGGACAGGGGAGTACACTGAAGCTTTCTTT. Translating gives CASSTRTGEYTEAFF.